The following is a T cell receptor beta chain sequence with its context. These data are taken from a study of T cell changes during pregnancy in multiple sclerosis. The ends were cut back, 4 bases at V and 3 bases at J, with 10 bases in the middle. There are 14 residues in the CDR3. Germline V gene sequence: CDR1 SNHLY, CDR2 FYNNEI. Method: immunoSEQ multiplex PCR; TCRdb's copy keeps in-frame clones and lacks some. The sample contains approximately 120,000 clones, around 97% of which appear only once. The rearrangement links TRBV2 to TRBJ1-5; D possibly corresponds to TRBD1 (6 bases). This sequence was found in a female donor with multiple sclerosis, enrolled in a pregnancy study. This specimen was peripheral blood, taken after pregnancy. The CDR3 sequence: CASSVRGNNQPQHF. DNA for the CDR3: TGTGCCAGCAGTGTTAGGGGGAACAATCAGCCCCAGCATTTT.